Presented here are 19 T cell receptor beta chains from one specimen sequenced in a study of blood T cell repertoires in COVID-19. Method: immunoSEQ multiplex PCR; TCRdb's copy keeps in-frame clones and lacks some. The sample has roughly 240,000 clones, approximately 90% seen once. The sequencing sample was made of PBMCs or T cells enriched from blood (not recorded which). Receptors originate from a woman in her thirties or forties with acute COVID-19.

The chain joins TRBV7-9 to TRBJ1-2; 7 bases align to TRBD1. Losses at the gene ends were 8 bases for V and 6 bases for J; bases not matched to a gene: 9. Germline V CDR1 and CDR2: SEHNR, FQNEAQ (reference sequence). The CDR3 loop spans 13 amino acids. The CDR3 reads CASGAKTGNGYTF. The CDR3 bases are TGTGCCAGCGGGGCCAAGACAGGGAATGGCTACACCTTC.

V and J are TRBV14 and TRBJ2-2; D possibly corresponds to TRBD1 (5 bases). Germline lookup yields CDR1 SGHDN and CDR2 FVKESK. CDR3 size: 16 residues. The germline V and J ends were trimmed by 0 bases and 2 bases, with 10 bases remaining between them. The CDR3 bases are TGTGCCAGCAGCCAAGATGCCAGGGTTAACACCGGGGAGCTGTTTTTT. This encodes CASSQDARVNTGELFF.

The rearrangement joins TRBV3-1 (or the pseudogene TRBV3-2) to TRBJ2-7; 13 bases match TRBD2. Germline V gives CDR1 LGHDT, CDR2 YNNKEL (reference sequence). This CDR3 is 13 amino acids long. V shed 8 bases, J shed 4 bases, and the junction held 2 bases outside the gene matches. The CDR3 region has the DNA TGTGCCAGCTCGGGACTAGCGGGATACGAGCAGTACTTC. This translates into CASSGLAGYEQYF.

The chain has TRBV19 and TRBJ1-2; no clear D gene. V was shortened by 5 bases and J by 4 bases, with 20 bases between the two germline ends. Germline V lookup: CDR1 LNHDA, CDR2 SQIVND (reference sequence). The CDR3 runs 16 residues. In DNA, the CDR3 is TGTGCCAGTAGTTCAAACCACCAGACATTATCCTATGGCTACACCTTC. Translating it yields CASSSNHQTLSYGYTF.

Concerning this clone: It is unclear where the CDR3 begins or ends on the DNA, so no DNA is shown, and the CDR3 is as TCRdb lists it. The rearrangement links TRBV3-1 (or the pseudogene TRBV3-2) to TRBJ1-2. The CDR3 region is 15 residues in length, termini included. CDR1 and CDR2 (germline): LGHDT, YNNKEL (reference sequence). The CDR3 here is CASSTSGGVNYGYTF.

This clone was observed many times. The CDR3 sequence is CASSLSAANNEQFF. The CDR3, as DNA: TGCGCCAGCAGCTTGTCCGCGGCAAACAATGAGCAGTTCTTC. This chain uses TRBV5-1 with TRBJ2-1; D is unclear. CDR3 length: 14 amino acids. V lost 1 base, J lost 5 bases, and 10 bases lay in between. Germline lookup yields CDR1 SGHRS and CDR2 YFSETQ. Together with reference TRBV5-1 and TRBJ2-1, the CDR3 gives the full variable domain: KAGVTQTPRYLIKTRGQQVTLSCSPISGHRSVSWYQQTPGQGLQFLFEYFSETQRNKGNFPGRFSGRQFSNSRSEMNVSTLELGDSALYLCASSLSAANNEQFFGPGTRLTVL.

The sample holds one count of this clone. The chain couples TRBV19 to TRBJ1-6; perhaps TRBD1 as D (5 bases). The CDR3 totals 14 residues. Germline loops: CDR1 LNHDA, CDR2 SQIVND (reference sequence). The V end lost 5 bases, the J end lost 7 bases, and 12 bases lay between the germline ends. DNA for the CDR3: TGTGCCAGTAGTCCAGGGCTTCAGAATTCACCCCTCCACTTT. Its translation is CASSPGLQNSPLHF.

The J gene is TRBJ1-4, the V gene TRBV3-1 (or the pseudogene TRBV3-2); no firm D call. The ends were cut back, 4 bases at V and 8 bases at J, with 8 bases in the middle. The germline V gene encodes CDR1 LGHDT and CDR2 YNNKEL (reference sequence). This CDR3 comprises 12 residues. The CDR3 nucleotides are TGTGCCAGCAGCCTCCACAAGGAAAAACTGTTTTTT. It specifies CASSLHKEKLFF.

The chain combines TRBV5-1 with TRBJ2-5, with D possibly TRBD1 on 6 matching bases. V was shortened by 5 bases and J by 5 bases, with 13 bases between the two germline ends. This CDR3 comprises 13 residues. CDR1 SGHRS and CDR2 YFSETQ come from the germline V gene. The CDR3 DNA reads TGCGCCAGCAGTGGGGACAACTCGGAGACCCAGTACTTC. As protein: CASSGDNSETQYF.

Written as DNA, the CDR3 is TGTGCCAGCAGCCCTGCGAACCAGGGTCATAATGAAAAACTGTTTTTT. This gives the protein CASSPANQGHNEKLFF. The genes are TRBV7-9 and TRBJ1-4, with a possible D match to TRBD1 (5 bases). Germline CDR1 reads SEHNR; CDR2 reads FQNEAQ (reference sequence). CDR3 length: 16 amino acids. V dropped 5 bases and J dropped 4 bases, with 17 bases sitting between them.

The gene calls are TRBV30 and TRBJ1-2; TRBD1 agrees at 9 bases. V was clipped by 2 bases and J by 5 bases; unmatched bases: 6. CDR3 length: 14 amino acids. The germline CDR1 and CDR2 sequences are GTSNPN and SVGIG (reference sequence). The CDR3 region has the DNA TGTGCCTGGAGTACCCAGACAGGGGGTTATGGCTACACCTTC. It translates to CAWSTQTGGYGYTF. The full variable domain, in which reference TRBV30 and TRBJ1-2 provide the parts outside the CDR3, is SQTIHQWPATLVQPVGSPLSLECTVEGTSNPNLYWYRQAAGRGLQLLFYSVGIGQISSEVPQNLSASRPQDRQFILSSKKLLLSDSGFYLCAWSTQTGGYGYTFGSGTRLTVV.

V and J are TRBV5-4 and TRBJ1-2; D might be TRBD1 (5 bases). Germline lookup yields CDR1 SGHNT and CDR2 YYREEE (reference sequence). V lost 4 bases and J lost 3, with 13 bases in between. The CDR3 has 14 residues. This chain's CDR3 is CASSTPTVYYGYTF. The CDR3 DNA sequence: TGTGCCAGCAGCACCCCGACAGTTTACTATGGCTACACCTTC.

The V call is TRBV24-1, the J call TRBJ2-1, with D perhaps matching TRBD2 (6 bases). Germline V gene lookup returns CDR1 KGHDR and CDR2 SFDVKD. The germline V and J ends were trimmed by 1 base and 2 bases, with 8 bases remaining between them. This CDR3 region has 15 residues. This CDR3 is CATSDLRTTYNEQFF. CDR3 DNA sequence: TGTGCCACCAGTGATTTAAGGACTACCTACAATGAGCAGTTCTTC.

The chain couples TRBV6-5 to TRBJ1-2, with D possibly matching TRBD1 (6 bases). The CDR3 runs 14 residues. From germline, CDR1 is MNHEY and CDR2 SVGAGI. Trimming pared 6 bases from V and 7 bases from J, leaving 18 bases between. The CDR3 bases are TGTGCCAGCAGCCGGGACACAATACCGGGTGGCTACACCTTC. It encodes CASSRDTIPGGYTF.

This chain links TRBV10-2 with TRBJ1-2, with a weak D call TRBD1 (6 bases). V was trimmed by 2 bases and J by 1 base, leaving 11 bases between them. The CDR3 covers 15 residues. The V gene's germline CDR1 is WSHSY and CDR2 SAAADI. This chain's CDR3 is CASSERGTVNYGYTF. The CDR3 nucleotides are TGCGCCAGCAGTGAGAGGGGGACGGTTAACTATGGCTACACCTTC.

The chain uses TRBV11-2 and TRBJ2-1; TRBD2 aligns across 10 bases. The V gene's germline CDR1 is SGHAT and CDR2 FQNNGV. V dropped 4 bases and J dropped 5; count of bases not matched to a gene: 5. The CDR3 length is 15 residues. The chain's CDR3 is CASSSWTSGNNEQFF. The CDR3 DNA follows: TGTGCCAGCAGCTCCTGGACTAGCGGTAACAATGAGCAGTTCTTC. Based on the CDR3 plus reference TRBV11-2 and TRBJ2-1, the full variable domain is EAGVAQSPRYKIIEKRQSVAFWCNPISGHATLYWYQQILGQGPKLLIQFQNNGVVDDSQLPKDRFSAERLKGVDSTLKIQPAKLEDSAVYLCASSSWTSGNNEQFFGPGTRLTVL.

The chain links TRBV19 to TRBJ1-3; 8 bases agree with TRBD1. Germline lookup yields CDR1 LNHDA and CDR2 SQIVND (reference sequence). This CDR3 is built from 17 residues. The J segment lost 0 bases and the V segment lost 7 bases, leaving 11 bases of the junction unmatched. CDR3 in DNA: TGTGCCAGTACCTTGGGGACAGGACCCCTCTCTGGAAACACCATATATTTT. It is translated as CASTLGTGPLSGNTIYF. The full variable domain, in which reference TRBV19 and TRBJ1-3 provide the parts outside the CDR3, is DGGITQSPKYLFRKEGQNVTLSCEQNLNHDAMYWYRQDPGQGLRLIYYSQIVNDFQKGDIAEGYSVSREKKESFPLTVTSAQKNPTAFYLCASTLGTGPLSGNTIYFGEGSWLTVV.

This clone came up a few times. The chain combines TRBV7-2 with TRBJ1-1; TRBD1 is a possible D gene (5 bases). Germline CDR1 SGHTA, CDR2 FQGNSA. The V and J ends lost 1 base and 5 bases respectively, with 14 bases between them. This CDR3 comprises 15 residues. CDR3 sequence reads: CASSLDRTKGTEAFF. The CDR3 nucleotides read TGTGCCAGCAGCTTAGACCGGACAAAAGGGACTGAAGCTTTCTTT.

The J gene is TRBJ1-6, the V gene TRBV7-6; a weak D match, TRBD1 (6 bases). The CDR3 covers 14 residues. CDR1 and CDR2 (germline): SGHVS, FNYEAQ. The V end lost 5 bases, the J end lost 7 bases, and 12 bases lay between the germline ends. CDR3 DNA: TGTGCCAGCAGCCGACAGGCTTTCAATTCACCCCTCCACTTT. Translated: CASSRQAFNSPLHF. The full variable domain, its missing parts supplied by reference TRBV7-6 and TRBJ1-6, is GAGVSQSPRYKVTKRGQDVALRCDPISGHVSLYWYRQALGQGPEFLTYFNYEAQQDKSGLPNDRFSAERPEGSISTLTIQRTEQRDSAMYRCASSRQAFNSPLHFGNGTRLTVT.